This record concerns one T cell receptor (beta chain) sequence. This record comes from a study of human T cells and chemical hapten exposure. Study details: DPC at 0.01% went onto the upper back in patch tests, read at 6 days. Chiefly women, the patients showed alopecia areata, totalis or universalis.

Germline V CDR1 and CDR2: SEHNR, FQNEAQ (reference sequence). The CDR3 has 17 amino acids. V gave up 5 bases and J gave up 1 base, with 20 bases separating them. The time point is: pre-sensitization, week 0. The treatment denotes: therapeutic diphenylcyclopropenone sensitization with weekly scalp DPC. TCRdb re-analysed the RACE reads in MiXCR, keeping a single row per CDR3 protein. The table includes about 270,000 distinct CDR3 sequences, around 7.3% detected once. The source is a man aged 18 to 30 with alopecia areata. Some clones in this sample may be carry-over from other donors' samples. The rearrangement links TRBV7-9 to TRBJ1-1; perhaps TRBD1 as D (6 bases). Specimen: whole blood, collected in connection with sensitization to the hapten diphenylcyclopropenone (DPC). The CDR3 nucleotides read TGTGCCAGCAGCCCCGGGACATATCACGGGGAGAACACTGAAGCTTTCTTT. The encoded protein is CASSPGTYHGENTEAFF.